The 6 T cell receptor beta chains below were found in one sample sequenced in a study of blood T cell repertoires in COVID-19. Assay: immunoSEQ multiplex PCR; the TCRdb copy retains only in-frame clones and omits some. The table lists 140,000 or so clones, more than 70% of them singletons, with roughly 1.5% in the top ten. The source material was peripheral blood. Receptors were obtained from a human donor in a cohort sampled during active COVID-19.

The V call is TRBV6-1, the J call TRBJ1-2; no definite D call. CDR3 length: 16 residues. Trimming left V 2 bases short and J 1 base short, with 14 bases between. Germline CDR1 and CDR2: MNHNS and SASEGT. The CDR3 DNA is TGTGCCAGCAGTGAAACTCTAAGTGTCGATAACTATGGCTACACCTTC. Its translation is CASSETLSVDNYGYTF.

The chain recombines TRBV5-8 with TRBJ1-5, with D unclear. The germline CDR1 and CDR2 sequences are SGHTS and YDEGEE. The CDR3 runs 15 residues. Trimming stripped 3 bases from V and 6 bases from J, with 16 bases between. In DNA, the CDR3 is TGTGCCAGCAGCTACCCCTCGGCAGGCACTCAGCCCCAGCATTTT. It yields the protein CASSYPSAGTQPQHF.

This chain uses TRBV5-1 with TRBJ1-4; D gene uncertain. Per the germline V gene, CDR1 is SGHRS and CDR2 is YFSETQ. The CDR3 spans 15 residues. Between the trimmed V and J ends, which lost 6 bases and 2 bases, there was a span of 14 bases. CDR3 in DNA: TGCGCCAGCAAAGAAACCCCAGGTACTAATGAAAAACTGTTTTTT. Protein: CASKETPGTNEKLFF. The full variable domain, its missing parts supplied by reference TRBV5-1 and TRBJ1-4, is KAGVTQTPRYLIKTRGQQVTLSCSPISGHRSVSWYQQTPGQGLQFLFEYFSETQRNKGNFPGRFSGRQFSNSRSEMNVSTLELGDSALYLCASKETPGTNEKLFFGSGTQLSVL.

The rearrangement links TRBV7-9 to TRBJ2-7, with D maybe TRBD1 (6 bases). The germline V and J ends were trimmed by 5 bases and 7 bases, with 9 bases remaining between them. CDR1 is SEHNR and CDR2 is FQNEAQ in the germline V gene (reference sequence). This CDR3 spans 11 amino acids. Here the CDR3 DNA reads TGTGCCAGCAGCCCAGGGGTTGAGCAGTACTTC. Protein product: CASSPGVEQYF.

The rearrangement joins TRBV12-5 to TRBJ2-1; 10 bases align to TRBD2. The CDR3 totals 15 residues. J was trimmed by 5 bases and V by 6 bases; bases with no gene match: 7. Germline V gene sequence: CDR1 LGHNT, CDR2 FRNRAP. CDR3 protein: CASGVKRGGHNEQFF. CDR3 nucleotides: TGTGCTAGTGGGGTCAAGCGGGGGGGCCACAATGAGCAGTTCTTC.

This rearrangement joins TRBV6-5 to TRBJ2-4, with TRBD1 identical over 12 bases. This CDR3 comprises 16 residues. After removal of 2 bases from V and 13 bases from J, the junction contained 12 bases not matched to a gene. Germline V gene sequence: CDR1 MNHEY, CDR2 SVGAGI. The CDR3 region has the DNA TGTGCCAGCAGTTACGGGACAGGGGGCGACTCGGTGGTCCAGTACTTC. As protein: CASSYGTGGDSVVQYF.